These 8 T cell receptor beta chains came from one sample sequenced in a study of response to subunit inactivated influenza vaccine. TCRdb re-derived calls from the RT-PCR reads in MiXCR, one entry per CDR3 protein. Among around 570,000 distinct CDR3 sequences listed, less than 8% were seen once. Sequenced material: PBMCs from blood, taken around 25 months after vaccination. Source of these receptors: a man between 50 and 75 years old who received an inactivated influenza vaccine.

Notes on this clonotype: This may be a read error, as it is one base from a much larger clone. The V call is TRBV20-1, the J call TRBJ2-7; D unresolved. CDR1 and CDR2 (germline): DFQATT, SNEGSKA (reference sequence). This CDR3 region has 13 residues. V dropped 7 bases and J dropped 4 bases, with 17 bases sitting between them. CDR3 coding DNA: TGCAGTGTATTTGAACTGGGGAAATACGAGCAGTACTTC. This sequence encodes CSVFELGKYEQYF.

The sample holds a few counts of this clonotype. The chain carries TRBV20-1 and TRBJ2-3; D ambiguous. CDR3 length equals 15 residues. Germline V gene lookup returns CDR1 DFQATT and CDR2 SNEGSKA (reference sequence). V lost 0 bases and J 0 bases, leaving 10 bases between the germline ends. The DNA for the CDR3 is TGCAGTGCTAGAGACAACAACCCTAGCACAGATACGCAGTATTTT. Its protein is CSARDNNPSTDTQYF.

The gene calls are TRBV5-5 and TRBJ2-3, with 8 bases aligning to TRBD2. With V trimmed by 3 bases and J by 1 base, 4 bases remained unmatched. The CDR3 runs to 15 residues. Germline V CDR1 and CDR2: SGHKS, YYEKEE (reference sequence). The CDR3 region is CASSWAGGGTDTQYF. CDR3 coding DNA: TGTGCCAGCAGCTGGGCGGGGGGCGGCACAGATACGCAGTATTTT.

The chain couples TRBV7-2 to TRBJ2-6, with D unresolved. The V end was cut by 1 base, the J end by 0 bases, with 7 bases between. The CDR3 covers 16 residues. CDR1 SGHTA and CDR2 FQGNSA come from the germline V gene. CDR3 bases: TGTGCCAGCAGCTTAGAAGTTTCCTCTGGGGCCAACGTCCTGACTTTC. It translates to CASSLEVSSGANVLTF. Using reference TRBV7-2 and TRBJ2-6 for the parts outside the CDR3, the full variable domain is GAGVSQSPSNKVTEKGKDVELRCDPISGHTALYWYRQSLGQGLEFLIYFQGNSAPDKSGLPSDRFSAERTGGSVSTLTIQRTQQEDSAVYLCASSLEVSSGANVLTFGAGSRLTVL.

This clonotype has a count of ten or more. This sequence joins TRBV11-2 and TRBJ2-3; TRBD2 is a possible D gene (6 bases). V shed 4 bases and J shed 6 bases, with 17 bases lying between them. The CDR3 sequence is 15 residues long. Germline V gene data show CDR1 as SGHAT and CDR2 as FQNNGV. CDR3: CASSYPRDPGDTQYF. In DNA form, the CDR3 reads TGTGCCAGCAGCTACCCGCGGGACCCTGGGGATACGCAGTATTTT.

The rearrangement joins TRBV4-2 to TRBJ2-3; maybe TRBD2 (5 bases). The ends were cut back, 0 bases at V and 2 bases at J, with 12 bases in the middle. The CDR3 spans 16 residues. Germline-derived CDR1 and CDR2 are LGHNA and YNFKEQ. DNA of the CDR3: TGTGCCAGCAGCCAAGACCTGGCTAGCCCCACAGATACGCAGTATTTT. Encoded protein: CASSQDLASPTDTQYF.

This clonotype appeared a few times. This chain connects TRBV7-9 to TRBJ2-7, with D perhaps matching TRBD2 (5 bases). CDR1 and CDR2 (germline): SEHNR, FQNEAQ (reference sequence). The CDR3 is 14 residues long. Trimming pared 5 bases from V and 3 bases from J, leaving 14 bases between. The DNA of the CDR3 is TGTGCCAGCAGCCCCGGGATAGGGTACTACGAGCAGTACTTC. Translated, it gives CASSPGIGYYEQYF. The whole variable domain, remainder taken from reference TRBV7-9 and TRBJ2-7, is DTGVSQNPRHKITKRGQNVTFRCDPISEHNRLYWYRQTLGQGPEFLTYFQNEAQLEKSRLLSDRFSAERPKGSFSTLEIQRTEQGDSAMYLCASSPGIGYYEQYFGPGTRLTVT.

The J gene is TRBJ2-1, the V gene TRBV10-2, with unresolved D. CDR1 is WSHSY and CDR2 is SAAADI in the germline V gene. This CDR3 is built from 18 residues. Deletions cut 6 bases from V and 0 bases from J, with 21 bases between. The CDR3 sequence: CASRRIREGGISYNEQFF. CDR3 bases: TGCGCCAGCAGGAGGATAAGGGAAGGCGGAATCTCCTACAATGAGCAGTTCTTC.